This T cell receptor beta chain comes out of a study of T cells after yellow fever vaccination. Trimming cost V 2 bases and J 7 bases; bases outside gene matches: 2. This CDR3 spans 14 amino acids. The germline CDR1 and CDR2 sequences are KGHDR and SFDVKD. This clonotype has a count of ten or more. Each CDR3 protein gets one entry after TCRdb re-called the 5' RACE reads with MiXCR. Of 100,000 to 150,000 distinct CDR3 sequences detected, about 7% appear once; the ten largest clones hold roughly 2.6%. The rearrangement joins TRBV24-1 to TRBJ2-1, with 9 bases fitting TRBD1. The clonotype originates from a man between 18 and 29 years old who received the YFV17D yellow fever vaccine. Sequenced here: CD4+ T cells sorted from PBMCs, sampled more than 8 days after the first yellow fever vaccination. The CDR3 nucleotides read TGTGCCACCAGTGATTACGGGACAGGGAATGAGCAGTTCTTC. It specifies CATSDYGTGNEQFF.